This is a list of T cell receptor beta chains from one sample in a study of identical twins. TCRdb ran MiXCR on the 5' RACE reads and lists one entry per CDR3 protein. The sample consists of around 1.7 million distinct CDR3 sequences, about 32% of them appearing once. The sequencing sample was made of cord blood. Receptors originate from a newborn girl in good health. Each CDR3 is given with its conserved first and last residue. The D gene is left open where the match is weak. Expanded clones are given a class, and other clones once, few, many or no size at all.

CSARDRQLARTDTQYF	TGCAGTGCTAGAGATCGACAACTAGCCCGCACAGATACGCAGTATTTT	NA	TRBJ2-3	few	TRBV20-1	16
CASSREAGPTDTQYF	TGCGCCAGCAGTCGGGAAGCGGGACCCACAGATACGCAGTATTTT	TRBD2	TRBJ2-3	few	TRBV5-1	15
CASNEGNYPYSPLHF	TGTGCCAGCAATGAGGGGAATTACCCGTATTCACCCCTCCACTTT	NA	TRBJ1-6	NA	TRBV12-3/TRBV12-4	15
CASSEDRGSNQPQHF	TGTGCCAGCAGTGAAGACAGGGGTAGCAATCAGCCCCAGCATTTT	TRBD1	TRBJ1-5	NA	TRBV6-1	15
CASSLLAVDQETQYF	TGTGCCAGCAGTTTACTAGCGGTGGACCAAGAGACCCAGTACTTC	TRBD2	TRBJ2-5	few	TRBV6-1	15
CASSLELENYEQYF	TGCGCCAGCAGCTTGGAACTGGAAAACTACGAGCAGTACTTC	NA	TRBJ2-7	NA	TRBV5-1	14
CASSLRTGGLEKLFF	TGTGCCAGCAGTTTGAGGACAGGGGGCTTGGAAAAACTGTTTTTT	TRBD1	TRBJ1-4	few	TRBV27	15
CASSYIGGGYTF	TGTGCCAGCAGTTACATAGGGGGTGGCTACACCTTC	NA	TRBJ1-2	few	TRBV6-6	12
CASSPSTLKQGGGQPQHF	TGTGCCAGCAGTCCTAGCACCCTCAAACAGGGAGGTGGGCAGCCCCAGCATTTT	NA	TRBJ1-5	NA	TRBV28	18
CAWGRGNTEAFF	TGTGCCTGGGGCAGGGGGAACACTGAAGCTTTCTTT	NA	TRBJ1-1	few	TRBV30	12
CSARTGVEQYF	TGCAGTGCTCGAACAGGGGTCGAGCAGTACTTC	TRBD1	TRBJ2-7	NA	TRBV20-1	11
CASSDPALQYNERFF	TGTGCCAGCAGTGATCCAGCGCTACAATACAATGAGCGGTTCTTC	NA	TRBJ2-1	NA	TRBV2	15
CASSYSGSVKNIQYF	TGTGCCAGCAGCTATAGCGGGAGCGTCAAAAACATTCAGTACTTC	TRBD2	TRBJ2-4	NA	TRBV14	15
CSAMEENTEAFF	TGCAGTGCTATGGAGGAGAACACTGAAGCTTTCTTT	NA	TRBJ1-1	NA	TRBV20-1	12
CASSLDLGAVLRSIQYF	TGTGCCAGCAGTTTAGATCTCGGGGCAGTCCTAAGAAGTATTCAGTACTTC	NA	TRBJ2-7	NA	TRBV27	17
CAISGDNTQYF	TGTGCCATCAGTGGGGACAATACGCAGTATTTT	NA	TRBJ2-3	many	TRBV10-3	11
CASSEPSSPRNEQFF	TGCGCCAGCAGTGAGCCTTCTAGCCCCCGCAATGAGCAGTTCTTC	NA	TRBJ2-1	NA	TRBV10-2	15
CSVEPTQTGGEQYF	TGCAGCGTTGAACCCACACAAACAGGGGGCGAGCAGTACTTC	TRBD1	TRBJ2-7	NA	TRBV29-1	14
CASSERDRALNYGYTF	TGTGCCAGCAGTGAACGTGACAGGGCCCTCAACTATGGCTACACCTTC	TRBD1	TRBJ1-2	few	TRBV25-1	16
CASRSTGGAIYNEQYF	TGTGCCAGCAGATCTACCGGGGGCGCGATATACAATGAGCAGTACTTC	NA	TRBJ2-7	NA	TRBV27	16
CASSQDEGPKETQYF	TGCGCCAGCAGCCAAGACGAGGGGCCAAAAGAGACCCAGTACTTC	NA	TRBJ2-5	NA	TRBV4-1	15
CASSSSITGNEQYF	TGTGCCAGCAGCTCGAGTATAACAGGGAACGAGCAGTACTTC	NA	TRBJ2-7	NA	TRBV7-2	14
CASGTIRAVTF	TGTGCCAGCGGAACCATCAGGGCCGTCACCTTC	NA	TRBJ1-2	few	TRBV2	11
CASSELPGDYGYTF	TGTGCCAGCAGTGAATTACCCGGAGACTATGGCTACACCTTC	NA	TRBJ1-2	few	TRBV6-1	14
CASSLGGGPATEAFF	TGTGCCAGCAGCTTAGGGGGGGGGCCGGCAACTGAAGCTTTCTTT	NA	TRBJ1-1	once	TRBV7-9	15
CASSRQGWDEKLFF	TGCGCCAGCAGCCGACAGGGATGGGATGAAAAACTGTTTTTT	TRBD1	TRBJ1-4	few	TRBV4-1	14
CATSRGGEEDTDTQYF	TGTGCCACCAGCAGAGGAGGGGAGGAGGACACAGATACGCAGTATTTT	NA	TRBJ2-3	few	TRBV15	16
CASSSFFPGLAGPRELFF	TGCGCCAGCAGCTCTTTCTTCCCGGGACTAGCGGGGCCCCGGGAGCTGTTTTTT	TRBD2	TRBJ2-2	few	TRBV5-1	18
CASDRDVLSNQPQHF	TGTGCCAGCGACCGGGACGTCCTTAGCAATCAGCCCCAGCATTTT	NA	TRBJ1-5	NA	TRBV6-1	15
CASSSRGLAISGANVLTF	TGTGCCAGCAGCTCCCGGGGACTAGCGATCTCTGGGGCCAACGTCCTGACTTTC	TRBD2	TRBJ2-6	few	TRBV4-2	18
CSARWPAGHQETQYF	TGCAGTGCTAGATGGCCAGCGGGACACCAAGAGACCCAGTACTTC	TRBD2	TRBJ2-5	few	TRBV20-1	15
CSASPLTSGRSYEQYF	TGCAGTGCTAGCCCCCTGACTAGCGGGCGGTCCTACGAGCAGTACTTC	TRBD2	TRBJ2-7	NA	TRBV20-1	16
CATSDPILTSEQYF	TGTGCCACCAGTGACCCGATACTGACTAGCGAGCAGTACTTC	NA	TRBJ2-7	few	TRBV24-1	14
CASSRTSGGSRNEQFF	TGCGCCAGCAGCAGGACTAGCGGGGGGTCTCGAAATGAGCAGTTCTTC	TRBD2	TRBJ2-1	few	TRBV10-1	16
CSARREAGGNQPQHF	TGCAGTGCTAGGAGGGAGGCAGGGGGGAATCAGCCCCAGCATTTT	TRBD1	TRBJ1-5	few	TRBV20-1	15
CGASHTDRYNSPLHF	TGCGGTGCTAGTCACACGGACAGATATAATTCACCCCTCCACTTT	NA	TRBJ1-6	NA	TRBV20-1	15
CGVAGTVYEQYF	TGCGGCGTTGCGGGGACAGTTTACGAGCAGTACTTC	NA	TRBJ2-7	NA	TRBV29-1	12
CSARVPSGGGYNEQYF	TGCAGTGCTAGAGTGCCTAGCGGGGGGGGCTACAATGAGCAGTACTTC	TRBD2	TRBJ2-7	NA	TRBV20-1	16
CAIRTGGTDTQYF	TGTGCCATCAGGACAGGGGGCACAGATACGCAGTATTTT	TRBD1	TRBJ2-3	many	TRBV10-3	13
CAIRKTGTEAFF	TGTGCCATCAGGAAGACAGGCACTGAAGCTTTCTTT	NA	TRBJ1-1	few	TRBV10-3	12
CASSLGRTGLFNQPQHF	TGTGCCAGCAGCTTGGGGAGGACAGGCCTATTCAATCAACCCCAGCATTTT	TRBD1	TRBJ1-5	NA	TRBV5-5	17
CASSIAGRTVSYNEQFF	TGTGCCAGTAGTATAGCGGGTCGGACCGTTTCCTACAATGAGCAGTTCTTC	NA	TRBJ2-1	few	TRBV19	17
CASRDRDLSSYEQYF	TGTGCCAGCAGAGACCGGGACTTAAGCTCCTACGAGCAGTACTTC	NA	TRBJ2-7	NA	TRBV6-2/TRBV6-3	15
CASSFQTSGERTDTQYF	TGTGCCAGCAGTTTCCAAACTAGCGGGGAGCGCACAGATACGCAGTATTTT	TRBD2	TRBJ2-3	few	TRBV27	17
CASSVGGTGYTF	TGTGCCAGCAGCGTAGGAGGGACCGGCTACACCTTC	NA	TRBJ1-2	few	TRBV9	12
CASSRDRGTGELFF	TGTGCCAGCAGTAGGGACAGGGGCACCGGGGAGCTGTTTTTT	TRBD1	TRBJ2-2	few	TRBV6-5	14
CASSFSRGGVLNEQYF	TGTGCCAGCAGTTTTTCTCGCGGGGGGGTTCTCAATGAGCAGTACTTC	TRBD2	TRBJ2-5	NA	TRBV27	16
CASERTPFYNEQFF	TGTGCCAGTGAGCGGACACCCTTTTACAATGAGCAGTTCTTC	NA	TRBJ2-1	NA	TRBV19	14
CASSQMSSRDTQYF	TGTGCCAGCAGCCAAATGAGTAGCCGAGATACGCAGTATTTT	NA	TRBJ2-3	NA	TRBV3-1	14
CAWRTVFNYGYTF	TGTGCCTGGAGGACAGTTTTCAACTATGGCTACACCTTC	NA	TRBJ1-2	once	TRBV30	13
CASSPGIYSEQFF	TGCGCCAGCAGTCCCGGGATTTACAGTGAGCAGTTCTTC	NA	TRBJ2-1	NA	TRBV5-1	13
CASGFGPGNYGYTF	TGTGCTAGTGGTTTTGGTCCGGGAAACTATGGCTACACCTTC	NA	TRBJ1-2	NA	TRBV12-5	14
CSVGRGLADNEQYF	TGCAGCGTTGGCCGCGGACTAGCGGACAATGAGCAGTACTTC	TRBD2	TRBJ2-5	NA	TRBV29-1	14
CASSPGQEVQPQHF	TGTGCCAGCAGCCCGGGACAGGAGGTCCAGCCCCAGCATTTT	TRBD1	TRBJ1-5	NA	TRBV28	14
CATSDLTGLAGSLPKNIQYF	TGTGCCACCAGTGATTTGACTGGACTAGCGGGGTCCCTACCCAAAAACATTCAGTACTTC	TRBD2	TRBJ2-4	few	TRBV24-1	20
CATSDWKGQQVNGYTF	TGTGCCACCAGTGACTGGAAGGGACAGCAAGTTAATGGCTACACCTTC	TRBD1	TRBJ1-2	NA	TRBV24-1	16
CASSLGLAGPNTGELFF	TGTGCCAGCAGCCTGGGACTAGCGGGACCAAACACCGGGGAGCTGTTTTTT	TRBD2	TRBJ2-2	NA	TRBV4-2	17